Presented here are 22 T cell receptor beta chains from one specimen sequenced in a study of shared clonotypes between healthy human individuals. The method was immunoSEQ multiplex PCR; TCRdb's version includes in-frame clones alone and lacks a portion of them. The table records some 2,400,000 clones, almost 96% of them present only once. Sequenced: naive CD4+ T cells sorted from blood. The subset here: CD45RA+ positively selected. These receptors came from a man between 18 and 29 years old in good health.

The chain employs TRBV18 and TRBJ1-2, with D unclear. The CDR3 runs to 13 residues. With 3 bases removed from V and 6 bases from J, the gap between germline ends came to 11 bases. Germline loops: CDR1 KGHSH, CDR2 LQKENI. CDR3 sequence (DNA): TGTGCCAGCTCACCCCGGTCTTCGGATGGCTACACCTTC. Residues: CASSPRSSDGYTF.

The chain joins TRBV5-5 to TRBJ2-5, with TRBD2 as a possible D gene (5 bases). CDR1 and CDR2 (germline): SGHKS, YYEKEE (reference sequence). The CDR3 is 14 amino acids. Between the trimmed V and J ends, which lost 2 bases and 1 base, there was a span of 9 bases. The CDR3: CASSLGGGQETQYF. The CDR3 nucleotides are TGTGCCAGCAGCTTAGGAGGCGGCCAAGAGACCCAGTACTTC. The full variable domain, rest sourced from reference TRBV5-5 and TRBJ2-5, is DAGVTQSPTHLIKTRGQQVTLRCSPISGHKSVSWYQQVLGQGPQFIFQYYEKEERGRGNFPDRFSARQFPNYSSELNVNALLLGDSALYLCASSLGGGQETQYFGPGTRLLVL.

The chain combines TRBV6-1 with TRBJ2-7, with D possibly matching TRBD1 (6 bases). The germline V gene has CDR1 MNHNS and CDR2 SASEGT. This CDR3 region has 13 residues. V was trimmed by 6 bases and J by 2 bases, leaving 11 bases between them. The CDR3 here is CASRRTVPYEQYF. The DNA of the CDR3 is TGTGCCAGCAGGCGGACAGTTCCCTACGAGCAGTACTTC.

The chain recombines TRBV19 with TRBJ1-4; maybe TRBD1 (6 bases). CDR3 length equals 15 residues. The ends were cut back, 3 bases at V and 7 bases at J, with 15 bases in the middle. Germline loops: CDR1 LNHDA, CDR2 SQIVND (reference sequence). Written as DNA, the CDR3 is TGTGCCAGTAGTATCCAGGGGTTCTCGGGTGAAAAACTGTTTTTT. Translation gives CASSIQGFSGEKLFF.

This chain uses TRBV18 with TRBJ2-2; D is unresolved. V lost 0 bases and J lost 6, with 17 bases in between. The CDR3 sequence is 17 residues long. The germline V gene has CDR1 KGHSH and CDR2 LQKENI. For the CDR3, the DNA is TGTGCCAGCTCACCACCGTATCTAGTGATGATCCCCGGGGAGCTGTTTTTT. Translated, it gives CASSPPYLVMIPGELFF.

V usage is TRBV2 and J usage is TRBJ2-2, with D possibly TRBD1 on 5 matching bases. CDR3 length: 14 amino acids. Germline V lookup: CDR1 SNHLY, CDR2 FYNNEI. Trimming pared 6 bases from V and 4 bases from J, leaving 12 bases between. The DNA for the CDR3 is TGTGCCAGCAGCTTCGACAGATTCACCGGGGAGCTGTTTTTT. It yields the protein CASSFDRFTGELFF.

V usage is TRBV6-1 and J usage is TRBJ2-7, with D perhaps TRBD1 (6 bases). The V end was cut by 2 bases, the J end by 1 base, with 12 bases between. Germline V gives CDR1 MNHNS, CDR2 SASEGT. The CDR3 is made up of 15 amino acids. CDR3 sequence reads: CASSEYWTASYEQYF. The CDR3 nucleotides are TGTGCCAGCAGTGAATATTGGACAGCTTCCTACGAGCAGTACTTC.

This clone was counted once. The V and J genes are TRBV5-4 and TRBJ2-2; D is ambiguous. The CDR3 length is 18 residues. Per the germline V gene, CDR1 is SGHNT and CDR2 is YYREEE (reference sequence). V was shortened by 1 base and J by 2 bases, with 18 bases between the two germline ends. In nucleotides, the CDR3 is TGTGCCAGCAGCTTGCTTCTCATCTCCGGCGTCAACACCGGGGAGCTGTTTTTT. This gives the protein CASSLLLISGVNTGELFF.

This chain joins TRBV11-2 and TRBJ2-7; 12 bases line up with TRBD2. This CDR3 comprises 15 residues. Trimming removed 6 bases from V and 3 bases from J; junction bases left unmatched: 6. CDR1 and CDR2 from the germline V gene are SGHAT and FQNNGV. In DNA form, the CDR3 reads TGTGCCAGCAGACGACTAGCGGGGGCGAACTACGAGCAGTACTTC. Residues: CASRRLAGANYEQYF.

For the CDR3, the DNA is TGTGCCAGCAGCTTAGTCGGGGGACTAGCGGCCTCCTACGAGCAGTACTTC. Protein: CASSLVGGLAASYEQYF. The chain uses TRBV7-2 and TRBJ2-7; 11 bases line up with TRBD2. V was clipped by 1 base and J by 0 bases; unmatched bases: 5. CDR1 SGHTA and CDR2 FQGNSA come from the germline V gene. The CDR3 extends over 17 amino acids.

The chain carries TRBV7-2 and TRBJ1-5; a weak D match, TRBD1 (6 bases). Trimming pared 1 base from V and 9 bases from J, leaving 13 bases between. Germline loops: CDR1 SGHTA, CDR2 FQGNSA. CDR3 length: 14 amino acids. This chain's CDR3 is CASSLGTAGRPQHF. The CDR3 nucleotides are TGTGCCAGCAGCTTAGGGACAGCCGGTCGGCCCCAGCATTTT.

The rearrangement links TRBV14 to TRBJ1-1; no clear D. Germline assignment: CDR1 SGHDN and CDR2 FVKESK. The CDR3 is 19 residues long. V lost 1 base and J lost 1, with 22 bases in between. The CDR3 DNA reads as TGTGCCAGCAGCCAAGTCCCCATTTGGCAGAGGGAGCCGAACACTGAAGCTTTCTTT. This gives the protein CASSQVPIWQREPNTEAFF.

This clone was observed once. The V gene is TRBV25-1, the J gene TRBJ1-2; 8 bases line up with TRBD1. This CDR3 contains 15 residues. From germline, CDR1 is MGHDK and CDR2 SYGVNS. Unmatched junction bases numbered 7, after V lost 3 bases and J lost 4 bases. The CDR3 sequence: CASSDITGGGYGYTF. CDR3 coding DNA: TGTGCCAGCAGTGATATAACAGGGGGAGGCTATGGCTACACCTTC.

V is TRBV5-4 and J is TRBJ1-6; 10 bases are a match to TRBD1. Trimming at V came to 4 bases and at J to 9 bases, leaving 7 bases not matched to a gene. This CDR3 has 15 amino acids. Germline V gene data show CDR1 as SGHNT and CDR2 as YYREEE (reference sequence). This CDR3 reads CASSPRDRGGSPLHF. CDR3 bases: TGTGCCAGCAGCCCCAGGGACAGGGGCGGTTCACCCCTCCACTTT.

The chain uses TRBV6-1 and TRBJ1-3; D remains unclear. This CDR3 comprises 13 residues. V lost 2 bases to trimming and J lost 3 bases, with 5 bases between them. Germline lookup yields CDR1 MNHNS and CDR2 SASEGT. As DNA, the CDR3 is TGTGCCAGCAGTGAAAGCCATGGAAACACCATATATTTT. Protein: CASSESHGNTIYF.

The chain uses TRBV7-2 and TRBJ1-1; D is undetermined. V was shortened by 4 bases and J by 2 bases, with 8 bases between the two germline ends. Germline assignment: CDR1 SGHTA and CDR2 FQGNSA. This CDR3 comprises 13 residues. Written as DNA, the CDR3 is TGTGCCAGCAGCTCCATTACTAACACTGAAGCTTTCTTT. It yields the protein CASSSITNTEAFF. The variable domain in full, with the rest retrieved from reference TRBV7-2 and TRBJ1-1, is GAGVSQSPSNKVTEKGKDVELRCDPISGHTALYWYRQSLGQGLEFLIYFQGNSAPDKSGLPSDRFSAERTGGSVSTLTIQRTQQEDSAVYLCASSSITNTEAFFGQGTRLTVV.

V gene TRBV6-6 combines with J gene TRBJ1-6; perhaps TRBD1 as D (5 bases). CDR3 length: 15 amino acids. Trimming removed 2 bases at V and 7 bases at J, with 12 bases between. Germline lookup yields CDR1 MNHNY and CDR2 SVGAGI (reference sequence). The CDR3 is CASSYGQRGNSPLHF. DNA for the CDR3: TGTGCCAGCAGTTACGGGCAACGGGGGAATTCACCCCTCCACTTT.

V usage is TRBV7-9 and J usage is TRBJ2-3, with 7 bases lining up with TRBD1. Germline values: CDR1 SEHNR, CDR2 FQNEAQ (reference sequence). V gave up 2 bases and J gave up 6 bases; unmatched junction bases: 11. This CDR3 has 16 residues. CDR3 protein: CASSLPGLGTADTQYF. The CDR3 DNA reads as TGTGCCAGCAGCTTACCAGGGCTCGGGACAGCGGATACGCAGTATTTT. Based on the CDR3 plus reference TRBV7-9 and TRBJ2-3, the full variable domain is DTGVSQNPRHKITKRGQNVTFRCDPISEHNRLYWYRQTLGQGPEFLTYFQNEAQLEKSRLLSDRFSAERPKGSFSTLEIQRTEQGDSAMYLCASSLPGLGTADTQYFGPGTRLTVL.

The chain couples TRBV25-1 to TRBJ1-1, with no clear D. CDR3 size: 13 residues. Germline CDR1 MGHDK, CDR2 SYGVNS. V lost 9 bases and J 1 base, leaving 12 bases between the germline ends. The CDR3 DNA reads as TGTGCCAGTGGCAGGCAGGAGAACACTGAAGCTTTCTTT. It translates to CASGRQENTEAFF.

V usage is TRBV30 and J usage is TRBJ1-6, with 9 bases fitting TRBD1. The CDR3 has 12 amino acids. V lost 7 bases and J lost 7; bases outside the gene matches: 2. Germline V CDR1 and CDR2: GTSNPN, SVGIG (reference sequence). CDR3 amino acids: CASGQGNSPLHF. In DNA form, the CDR3 reads TGTGCCTCCGGACAGGGGAATTCACCCCTCCACTTT.

This clone was counted a single time. The same CDR3 also results from other DNA sequences found in this sample. The chain couples TRBV18 to TRBJ1-2; D unclear. Trimming left V 2 bases short and J 5 bases short, with 9 bases between. In germline, CDR1 is KGHSH, CDR2 LQKENI. The CDR3 spans 13 residues. CDR3: CASSPGQLYGYTF. In DNA form, the CDR3 reads TGTGCCAGCTCACCAGGGCAGCTGTATGGCTACACCTTC.

The chain carries TRBV5-6 and TRBJ1-1; no clear D gene. CDR1 SGHDT and CDR2 YYEEEE come from the germline V gene. Deletions cut 0 bases from V and 2 bases from J, with 8 bases between. This CDR3 contains 14 residues. CDR3 sequence: CASSLVSSNTEAFF. CDR3 sequence (DNA): TGTGCCAGCAGCTTGGTCTCCTCAAACACTGAAGCTTTCTTT.